The 14 T cell receptor beta chains presented below share a single source sample, sequenced in a study of T cells in Graves' hyperthyroidism and ophthalmopathy. Authors of the study amplified TCR beta CDR3 regions from RNA transcripts. The TCR CDR3 was amplified in a first-round RT-PCR using the HTBI primer set. TCRdb re-derived calls from the multiplex PCR reads in MiXCR, one entry per CDR3 protein. In the table there are 160,000 or so distinct CDR3 sequences, about a tenth of which are singletons. The sample comprised blood. The receptors come from a woman between 18 and 29 years old with Graves' hyperthyroidism that later progressed to Graves' ophthalmopathy.

This clonotype was recorded many times. This chain joins TRBV12-3 or TRBV12-4 and TRBJ1-2; D perhaps matches TRBD1 (5 bases). The V and J ends lost 5 bases and 5 bases respectively, with 12 bases between them. The CDR3 is made up of 13 amino acids. For the CDR3, the DNA is TGTGCCAGCAGTCCCTCCGGGACTTATGGCTACACCTTC. Translation gives CASSPSGTYGYTF.

This clonotype has a count of ten or more. The rearrangement uses TRBV7-8 and TRBJ2-5; D perhaps matches TRBD2 (5 bases). From germline, CDR1 is SGHVS and CDR2 FQNEAQ. V lost 5 bases and J lost 5, with 15 bases in between. The CDR3 spans 14 residues. The CDR3 spells CASSATWRVETQYF. The CDR3 coding sequence is TGTGCCAGCAGCGCAACCTGGCGGGTTGAGACCCAGTACTTC.

This clonotype was seen ten or more times. The J gene is TRBJ1-1, the V gene TRBV5-1, with 7 bases fitting TRBD1. The CDR3 contains 16 residues. CDR1 SGHRS and CDR2 YFSETQ come from the germline V gene. V shed 0 bases, J shed 1 base, and the junction held 6 bases outside the gene matches. This chain's CDR3 is CASSLGTGATNTEAFF. CDR3 in DNA: TGCGCCAGCAGCTTGGGTACAGGGGCCACGAACACTGAAGCTTTCTTT.

At least ten counts were recorded for this clonotype. The J gene is TRBJ2-3, the V gene TRBV19, with 10 positions matching TRBD2. Trimming at V came to 3 bases and at J to 0 bases, leaving 9 bases not matched to a gene. This CDR3 spans 18 amino acids. Germline V gives CDR1 LNHDA, CDR2 SQIVND (reference sequence). The CDR3 DNA is TGTGCCAGTAGTATTTCTAGCGGGAGCAAGGAAAGCACAGATACGCAGTATTTT. It yields the protein CASSISSGSKESTDTQYF.

The V gene is TRBV5-1, the J gene TRBJ2-1, with 7 bases identical to TRBD2. This CDR3 is 15 amino acids long. Per germline, CDR1 SGHRS and CDR2 YFSETQ. After removal of 0 bases from V and 4 bases from J, the junction contained 4 bases not matched to a gene. The DNA for the CDR3 is TGCGCCAGCAGCTTGGGCGGGAGTGATTACAATGAGCAGTTCTTC. This translates into CASSLGGSDYNEQFF.

This clonotype was picked up many times. The V gene is TRBV6-1, the J gene TRBJ1-1, with D unclear. CDR3 length: 12 residues. Germline assignment: CDR1 MNHNS and CDR2 SASEGT. V shed 11 bases and J shed 0 bases, with 10 bases lying between them. Here the CDR3 reads CAGRSLNTEAFF. The CDR3 nucleotides read TGTGCCGGCCGGAGCTTGAACACTGAAGCTTTCTTT.

This clonotype has ten or more counts. The gene calls are TRBV12-3 or TRBV12-4 and TRBJ2-1, with 10 positions matching TRBD2. The junction had 7 bases not matched to a gene; V was cut back by 6 bases and J by 8 bases. The CDR3 covers 14 residues. CDR3 nucleotide sequence: TGTGCCAGCAGCCCTAGCGGGGGCAGCTATGAGCAGTTCTTC. Encoded protein: CASSPSGGSYEQFF.

This clonotype has at least ten counts. Here the CDR3 DNA reads TGTGCCAGCAGTTTATTATCTACAGGCACAGATACGCAGTATTTT. Translation: CASSLLSTGTDTQYF. The rearrangement joins TRBV28 to TRBJ2-3; D call uncertain. Between the trimmed V and J ends, which lost 1 base and 1 base, there was a span of 9 bases. This CDR3 region has 15 residues. Germline V gene data show CDR1 as MDHEN and CDR2 as SYDVKM.

This rearrangement joins TRBV3-1 to TRBJ2-2; possibly TRBD1 for D (5 bases). The CDR3 runs to 16 residues. With 1 base removed from V and 4 bases from J, the gap between germline ends came to 13 bases. CDR1 and CDR2 from the germline V gene are LGHDT and YNNKEL (reference sequence). This CDR3 is CASSQVGGAGTGELFF. CDR3 nucleotide sequence: TGTGCCAGCAGCCAAGTGGGTGGGGCCGGCACCGGGGAGCTGTTTTTT.

V gene TRBV28 combines with J gene TRBJ2-5; no reliable D call. Per germline, CDR1 MDHEN and CDR2 SYDVKM. The V gene lost 6 bases and the J gene lost 3 bases, with 11 bases spanning the gap. The CDR3 has 13 amino acids. CDR3 nucleotides: TGTGCCAGCAGCGTATTTGTGAAAGAGACCCAGTACTTC. Amino acid sequence: CASSVFVKETQYF.

Many counts were recorded for this clonotype. The J gene is TRBJ2-1, the V gene TRBV11-3; 8 positions match TRBD1. CDR1 is SGHNT and CDR2 is YENEEA in the germline V gene. V trimming: 4 bases; J trimming: 3 bases; junction bases outside the gene matches: 5. The CDR3 has 15 residues. The CDR3 here is CASSYGQGDYNEQFF. Here the CDR3 DNA reads TGTGCCAGCAGCTACGGACAGGGCGACTACAATGAGCAGTTCTTC.

In this sample, this clonotype turned up many times. The chain uses TRBV30 and TRBJ1-1, with a weak D call TRBD1 (5 bases). Trimming cost V 3 bases and J 2 bases, with 16 bases left between them. Germline V gives CDR1 GTSNPN, CDR2 SVGIG (reference sequence). The CDR3 has 15 residues. CDR3 sequence (DNA): TGTGCCTGGAGCGACACGGGACCGACAAACACTGAAGCTTTCTTT. This translates into CAWSDTGPTNTEAFF.

The CDR3 loop is CSARTIAGGQETQYF. CDR3 nucleotide sequence: TGCAGTGCTAGAACCATAGCGGGGGGGCAAGAGACCCAGTACTTC. The chain carries TRBV20-1 and TRBJ2-5; 11 bases are shared with TRBD2. The junction had 4 bases not matched to a gene; V was cut back by 2 bases and J by 2 bases. Per the germline V gene, CDR1 is DFQATT and CDR2 is SNEGSKA (reference sequence). The CDR3 totals 15 residues.

This clonotype has at least ten counts. The J gene is TRBJ1-5, the V gene TRBV6-1; D remains unclear. The germline CDR1 and CDR2 sequences are MNHNS and SASEGT. The CDR3 runs to 11 residues. Deletions cut 6 bases from V and 4 bases from J, with 4 bases between. This chain's CDR3 is CASSRNQPQHF. The CDR3 coding sequence is TGTGCCAGCAGCAGAAATCAGCCCCAGCATTTT.